The 26 T cell receptor beta chains below all came from one sample that was sequenced in a study of blood T cell repertoires in COVID-19. The table came from immunoSEQ multiplex PCR; TCRdb's copy has only in-frame clones and leaves some out. The table includes 200,000 to 250,000 clones, 80% to 90% detected once. The sequenced material came from peripheral blood. The origin of the receptors is a woman aged 55-70 years who had recovered from COVID-19.

This clone was seen only once. V gene TRBV6-2 or TRBV6-3 combines with J gene TRBJ2-5; 14 bases map to TRBD2. Germline V gene sequence: CDR1 MNHEY, CDR2 SVGEGT. V shed 5 bases, J shed 3 bases, and the junction held 5 bases outside the gene matches. The CDR3 contains 16 residues. For the CDR3, the DNA is TGTGCCAGCAGTAATCCGGGACTAGCGGGGGAAGAGACCCAGTACTTC. It specifies CASSNPGLAGEETQYF.

V gene TRBV6-6 combines with J gene TRBJ2-1; possibly TRBD2 for D (5 bases). V lost 0 bases and J 8 bases, leaving 14 bases between the germline ends. CDR3 length: 15 amino acids. Germline assignment: CDR1 MNHNY and CDR2 SVGAGI (reference sequence). The CDR3 coding sequence is TGTGCCAGCAGTTACTCGACGGCGGAGGAGGATGAGCAGTTCTTC. Protein sequence: CASSYSTAEEDEQFF.

The V gene is TRBV12-3 or TRBV12-4, the J gene TRBJ1-6, with D unresolved. V was pared by 4 bases and J by 7 bases, with 8 bases between. The CDR3 length is 13 residues. This CDR3 is CASSSPGNSPLHF. The CDR3 DNA sequence: TGTGCCAGCAGTTCGCCGGGGAATTCACCCCTCCACTTT.

The chain couples TRBV27 to TRBJ2-7; TRBD1 aligns across 8 bases. The CDR3 is 14 residues long. Germline V lookup: CDR1 MNHEY, CDR2 SMNVEV (reference sequence). Germline trimming cut 2 bases from V and 3 bases from J; bases unmatched to any gene: 3. The CDR3 protein is CASSLRRGLYEQYF. In nucleotides, the CDR3 is TGTGCCAGCAGTTTACGCAGGGGGCTCTACGAGCAGTACTTC.

The chain carries TRBV7-9 and TRBJ1-2; 7 bases match TRBD1. CDR1 is SEHNR and CDR2 is FQNEAQ in the germline V gene (reference sequence). The CDR3 runs to 14 residues. After removal of 3 bases from V and 4 bases from J, the junction contained 5 bases not matched to a gene. CDR3 DNA sequence: TGTGCCAGCAGCTTGACAGGGAGCTCCTATGGCTACACCTTC. Translated, it gives CASSLTGSSYGYTF.

CDR3 sequence (DNA): TGTGCCACCAGCAGAGCAGGGGGGAGTGGCTACACCTTC. The encoded protein is CATSRAGGSGYTF. The chain employs TRBV15 and TRBJ1-2; 7 positions agree with TRBD1. V lost 1 base to trimming and J lost 7 bases; unmatched junction nucleotides: 3. Germline V gene sequence: CDR1 LNHNV, CDR2 YYDKDF (reference sequence). The CDR3 sequence is 13 residues long.

The gene calls are TRBV30 and TRBJ2-7; D gene ambiguous. The CDR3 sequence is 13 residues long. V was trimmed by 2 bases and J by 0 bases, leaving 8 bases between them. CDR1 is GTSNPN and CDR2 is SVGIG in the germline V gene (reference sequence). The CDR3 DNA reads TGTGCCTGGAGTAAGAGGTCCTCCTACGAGCAGTACTTC. Translating gives CAWSKRSSYEQYF.

The V gene is TRBV5-4, the J gene TRBJ2-7, with TRBD1 matching 10 bases. From germline, CDR1 is SGHNT and CDR2 YYREEE (reference sequence). V dropped 4 bases and J dropped 3; count of bases not matched to a gene: 7. There are 15 residues in the CDR3. The CDR3 DNA follows: TGTGCCAGCAGCATCCCGGGACAGGGGTTCTACGAGCAGTACTTC. Translated, it gives CASSIPGQGFYEQYF.

J is TRBJ2-7 and V is TRBV7-6; 7 positions agree with TRBD2. The CDR3 has 14 amino acids. The trim removed 3 bases at V and 3 bases at J, leaving 5 bases unmatched. Germline lookup yields CDR1 SGHVS and CDR2 FNYEAQ. The CDR3 DNA reads as TGTGCCAGCAGCTTCGGGACTAACCACTACGAGCAGTACTTC. This sequence encodes CASSFGTNHYEQYF.

This chain links TRBV15 with TRBJ1-5; D unclear. The CDR3 is 14 residues long. V lost 1 base to trimming and J lost 5 bases, with 9 bases between them. CDR1 is LNHNV, CDR2 YYDKDF, per germline (reference sequence). Here the CDR3 reads CATSRGSPDQPQHF. DNA of the CDR3: TGTGCCACCAGCAGAGGGAGTCCCGATCAGCCCCAGCATTTT. Using reference TRBV15 and TRBJ1-5 for the parts outside the CDR3, the full variable domain is DAMVIQNPRYQVTQFGKPVTLSCSQTLNHNVMYWYQQKSSQAPKLLFHYYDKDFNNEADTPDNFQSRRPNTSFCFLDIRSPGLGDTAMYLCATSRGSPDQPQHFGDGTRLSIL.

V usage is TRBV10-3 and J usage is TRBJ2-1; 8 bases match TRBD1. The CDR3 is made up of 15 amino acids. Germline-derived CDR1 and CDR2 are ENHRY and SYGVKD. Trimming at V came to 6 bases and at J to 3 bases, leaving 7 bases not matched to a gene. This chain's CDR3 is CAIRPTGVVYNEQFF. CDR3 coding DNA: TGTGCCATCAGACCGACAGGGGTGGTCTACAATGAGCAGTTCTTC.

The chain joins TRBV6-5 to TRBJ2-7, with D possibly TRBD2 on 5 matching bases. The V and J ends lost 4 bases and 2 bases respectively, with 18 bases between them. This CDR3 has 16 residues. Germline CDR1 MNHEY, CDR2 SVGAGI. The CDR3 DNA is TGTGCCAGCAGTTCCCCTTCGGGGTTACACCCCTACGAGCAGTACTTC. Translating gives CASSSPSGLHPYEQYF.

This clone has just one count. V is TRBV10-3 and J is TRBJ2-1; TRBD2 matches at 15 bases. The germline CDR1 and CDR2 sequences are ENHRY and SYGVKD. The V segment lost 4 bases and the J segment 2 bases; nucleotides outside the gene matches: 6. CDR3 size: 18 residues. In DNA form, the CDR3 reads TGTGCCATCAGTGGAACCGGGACTAGCGGGGGGACCTACAATGAGCAGTTCTTC. Its translation: CAISGTGTSGGTYNEQFF.

This clone was detected only once. This sequence joins TRBV10-3 and TRBJ2-1, with TRBD2 matching 7 bases. The length of the CDR3 is 16 residues. CDR1 and CDR2 from the germline V gene are ENHRY and SYGVKD. After removal of 6 bases from V and 0 bases from J, the junction contained 8 bases not matched to a gene. CDR3 nucleotide sequence: TGTGCCATCAGACCTAGCGGACCGAGCTCCTACAATGAGCAGTTCTTC. It is translated as CAIRPSGPSSYNEQFF.

This clone was found once. The V call is TRBV5-4, the J call TRBJ1-1, with D possibly being TRBD1 (6 bases). CDR1 SGHNT and CDR2 YYREEE come from the germline V gene (reference sequence). The CDR3 extends over 14 amino acids. V dropped 4 bases and J dropped 6 bases, with 16 bases sitting between them. Here the CDR3 DNA reads TGTGCCAGCAGCAAACTAACAGGGAGCGCTGAAGCTTTCTTT. Protein sequence: CASSKLTGSAEAFF.

This sequence joins TRBV30 and TRBJ1-2; D remains unclear. Germline CDR1 reads GTSNPN; CDR2 reads SVGIG (reference sequence). The CDR3 length is 13 residues. For the CDR3, the DNA is TGTGCTTTGAATCCCCCAACAGACTATGGCTACACCTTC. Residues: CALNPPTDYGYTF. Filled out from reference TRBV30 and TRBJ1-2, the complete variable domain reads SQTIHQWPATLVQPVGSPLSLECTVEGTSNPNLYWYRQAAGRGLQLLFYSVGIGQISSEVPQNLSASRPQDRQFILSSKKLLLSDSGFYLCALNPPTDYGYTFGSGTRLTVV.

The chain carries TRBV7-9 and TRBJ2-4; possible D gene TRBD2, 6 bases. The CDR3 loop spans 14 amino acids. Germline CDR1 SEHNR, CDR2 FQNEAQ (reference sequence). Trimming took 3 bases from V and 6 from J, leaving 12 bases between them. This CDR3 is CASSFTGGGNIQYF. The CDR3 bases are TGTGCCAGCAGCTTCACTGGGGGAGGAAACATTCAGTACTTC.

This chain connects TRBV18 to TRBJ1-5; maybe TRBD1 (6 bases). The germline V gene encodes CDR1 KGHSH and CDR2 LQKENI. The CDR3 extends over 18 amino acids. V lost 1 base and J 4 bases, leaving 20 bases between the germline ends. The CDR3 region is CASSPQFALRGGNQPQHF. The CDR3 bases are TGTGCCAGCTCACCACAGTTCGCCTTGAGGGGGGGGAATCAGCCCCAGCATTTT.

J is TRBJ2-6 and V is TRBV29-1, with 7 bases matching TRBD2. The CDR3 length is 14 residues. V shed 3 bases, J shed 1 base, and the junction held 0 bases outside the gene matches. The V gene's germline CDR1 is SQVTM and CDR2 ANQGSEA. CDR3: CSVDGGSGANVLTF. The CDR3 DNA follows: TGCAGCGTTGACGGGGGGTCTGGGGCCAACGTCCTGACTTTC.

The chain uses TRBV11-2 and TRBJ2-2; unclear D gene. Trimming cost V 7 bases and J 7 bases, with 7 bases left between them. In germline, CDR1 is SGHAT, CDR2 FQNNGV. The CDR3 covers 11 residues. The CDR3 nucleotides are TGTGCCAGCACCCTTAACGGGGAGCTGTTTTTT. It codes for CASTLNGELFF.

The J gene is TRBJ1-1, the V gene TRBV5-1, with 10 positions matching TRBD1. Germline trimming cut 3 bases from V and 0 bases from J; bases unmatched to any gene: 2. The CDR3 has 15 residues. From germline, CDR1 is SGHRS and CDR2 YFSETQ. The CDR3 loop reads CASSWDRGLNTEAFF. Written as DNA, the CDR3 is TGCGCCAGCAGCTGGGACAGGGGCCTGAACACTGAAGCTTTCTTT.

This clone showed up just once. The genes are TRBV13 and TRBJ2-3; TRBD2 matches 10 bases. CDR1 and CDR2 (germline): PRHDT, FYEKMQ (reference sequence). The trim removed 0 bases at V and 6 bases at J, leaving 3 bases unmatched. The CDR3 totals 15 residues. CDR3 region: CASSLGLAGWDTQYF. CDR3 nucleotide sequence: TGTGCCAGCAGCTTAGGACTAGCGGGGTGGGATACGCAGTATTTT.

This chain uses TRBV9 with TRBJ1-6; D call uncertain. The CDR3 spans 15 residues. V gave up 0 bases and J gave up 7 bases, with 11 bases separating them. CDR1 SGDLS and CDR2 YYNGEE come from the germline V gene. The DNA of the CDR3 is TGTGCCAGCAGCGTAGAGGGAGCGGGAAATTCACCCCTCCACTTT. This codes for CASSVEGAGNSPLHF. The variable domain in full, completed from reference TRBV9 and TRBJ1-6, reads DSGVTQTPKHLITATGQRVTLRCSPRSGDLSVYWYQQSLDQGLQFLIQYYNGEERAKGNILERFSAQQFPDLHSELNLSSLELGDSALYFCASSVEGAGNSPLHFGNGTRLTVT.

This sequence joins TRBV19 and TRBJ1-5; 8 bases agree with TRBD1. The CDR3 covers 15 residues. Trimming cost V 7 bases and J 4 bases; bases outside gene matches: 9. The V gene's germline CDR1 is LNHDA and CDR2 SQIVND (reference sequence). The CDR3 reads CASTGGQGWNQPQHF. The CDR3 nucleotides read TGTGCCAGTACGGGTGGACAGGGATGGAATCAGCCCCAGCATTTT.

The rearrangement joins TRBV6-5 to TRBJ2-1; 7 bases match TRBD1. Germline lookup yields CDR1 MNHEY and CDR2 SVGAGI. After removal of 6 bases from V and 4 bases from J, the junction contained 9 bases not matched to a gene. This CDR3 has 15 residues. The CDR3 DNA follows: TGTGCCAGCAGACTAGGCAGCAGGGGGTACAATGAGCAGTTCTTC. Translating it yields CASRLGSRGYNEQFF.

CDR3 region: CSVGGTTSYNEQFF. The CDR3 DNA is TGCAGCGTGGGGGGGACCACCTCCTACAATGAGCAGTTCTTC. The V gene is TRBV29-1, the J gene TRBJ2-1, with 7 bases identical to TRBD2. V was clipped by 6 bases and J by 0 bases; unmatched bases: 5. The CDR3 consists of 14 residues. Germline assignment: CDR1 SQVTM and CDR2 ANQGSEA.